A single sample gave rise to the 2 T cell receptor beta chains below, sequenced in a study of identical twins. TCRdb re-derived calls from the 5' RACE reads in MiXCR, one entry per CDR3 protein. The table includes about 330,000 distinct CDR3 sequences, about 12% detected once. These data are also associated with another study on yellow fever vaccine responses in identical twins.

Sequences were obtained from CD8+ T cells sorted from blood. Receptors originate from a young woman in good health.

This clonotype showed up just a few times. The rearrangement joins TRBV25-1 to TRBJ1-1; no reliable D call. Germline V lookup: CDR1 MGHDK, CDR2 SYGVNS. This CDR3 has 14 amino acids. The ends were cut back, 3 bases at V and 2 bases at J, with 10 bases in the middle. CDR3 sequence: CASSELKQNTEAFF. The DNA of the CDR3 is TGTGCCAGCAGTGAGCTGAAACAAAACACTGAAGCTTTCTTT. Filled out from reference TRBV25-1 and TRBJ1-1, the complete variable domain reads EADIYQTPRYLVIGTGKKITLECSQTMGHDKMYWYQQDPGMELHLIHYSYGVNSTEKGDLSSESTVSRIRTEHFPLTLESARPSHTSQYLCASSELKQNTEAFFGQGTRLTVV.

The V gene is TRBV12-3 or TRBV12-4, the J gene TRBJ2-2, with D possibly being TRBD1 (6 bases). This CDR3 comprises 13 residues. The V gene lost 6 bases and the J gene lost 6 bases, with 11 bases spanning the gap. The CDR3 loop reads CASSPGTPGELFF. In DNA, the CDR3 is TGTGCCAGCAGCCCCGGGACACCCGGGGAGCTGTTTTTT.